Listed here are 29 T cell receptor beta chains from one sample, sequenced in a study of blood T cell repertoires in COVID-19. Profiled with immunoSEQ multiplex PCR; TCRdb holds only in-frame clones, not every one. Of a few hundred thousand clones listed, under 90% were seen once; the top ten hold roughly 4%. The sequencing input was PBMCs or T cells enriched from blood (not recorded which). These receptors originate from a man aged 25 to 40 with acute COVID-19.

The chain links TRBV10-1 to TRBJ2-2, with D maybe TRBD2 (6 bases). This CDR3 has 14 residues. Germline V gene data show CDR1 as WNHNN and CDR2 as SYGVQD (reference sequence). Trimming pared 7 bases from V and 5 bases from J, leaving 14 bases between. In nucleotides, the CDR3 is TGCGCCAGCATGGCGGGAAGGTGGACCGGGGAGCTGTTTTTT. Its protein is CASMAGRWTGELFF.

The V call is TRBV5-1, the J call TRBJ2-5, with a tentative D call TRBD2 (5 bases). CDR1 and CDR2 from the germline V gene are SGHRS and YFSETQ. CDR3 length: 16 amino acids. V was clipped by 4 bases and J by 8 bases, with 24 bases between them. As DNA, the CDR3 is TGCGCCAGCAGCATGCCCCATGGCGCTCCCGGAGGAACCCAGTACTTC. It is translated as CASSMPHGAPGGTQYF. The variable domain in full, completed from reference TRBV5-1 and TRBJ2-5, reads KAGVTQTPRYLIKTRGQQVTLSCSPISGHRSVSWYQQTPGQGLQFLFEYFSETQRNKGNFPGRFSGRQFSNSRSEMNVSTLELGDSALYLCASSMPHGAPGGTQYFGPGTRLLVL.

The chain recombines TRBV18 with TRBJ2-1; TRBD2 matches 10 bases. The junction had 6 bases not matched to a gene; V was cut back by 5 bases and J by 5 bases. The CDR3 spans 15 residues. Germline values: CDR1 KGHSH, CDR2 LQKENI. CDR3 residues: CASSGSGRLNNEQFF. CDR3 bases: TGTGCCAGCTCAGGTAGCGGGAGGCTTAACAATGAGCAGTTCTTC.

The V call is TRBV6-5, the J call TRBJ1-5; maybe TRBD1 (5 bases). Germline V lookup: CDR1 MNHEY, CDR2 SVGAGI. The CDR3 covers 14 residues. V was clipped by 4 bases and J by 3 bases, with 10 bases between them. The DNA of the CDR3 is TGTGCCAGCAGTTCGGGGGTTTTCAATCAGCCCCAGCATTTT. It codes for CASSSGVFNQPQHF.

This rearrangement joins TRBV7-8 to TRBJ2-3; 8 nucleotides line up with TRBD2. V was clipped by 6 bases and J by 5 bases; unmatched bases: 13. Germline lookup yields CDR1 SGHVS and CDR2 FQNEAQ. This CDR3 contains 16 residues. CDR3 loop: CASRQNRGGIKDTQYF. The CDR3, as DNA: TGTGCCAGCAGACAAAACCGGGGGGGCATCAAAGATACGCAGTATTTT.

This clone was found a few times. An end of the junction does not agree with germline; a read error may underlie this. Distinct nucleotide sequences in the sample also encode this CDR3. The chain couples TRBV5-1 to TRBJ1-1, with no clear D. Germline values: CDR1 SGHRS, CDR2 YFSETQ. The CDR3 is made up of 13 amino acids. The CDR3 here is CASSPDMNTEAFF. CDR3 nucleotides: TGTGCCAGCAGCCCCGACATGAACACTGAAGCTTTCTTT. The full variable domain, with the rest looked up from reference TRBV5-1 and TRBJ1-1, is KAGVTQTPRYLIKTRGQQVTLSCSPISGHRSVSWYQQTPGQGLQFLFEYFSETQRNKGNFPGRFSGRQFSNSRSEMNVSTLELGDSALYLCASSPDMNTEAFFGQGTRLTVV.

This clone has just a few counts. The chain uses TRBV7-9 and TRBJ1-6; 7 nucleotides agree with TRBD1. V lost 4 bases to trimming and J lost 9 bases; unmatched junction nucleotides: 18. This CDR3 contains 18 residues. CDR1 and CDR2 from the germline V gene are SEHNR and FQNEAQ (reference sequence). CDR3 bases: TGTGCCAGCAGCTACTGGGACAGTGGGTTCGTTCAGGGTTCACCCCTCCACTTT. Translated: CASSYWDSGFVQGSPLHF.

The V call is TRBV12-3 or TRBV12-4, the J call TRBJ2-2; D is unclear. Trimming took 8 bases from V and 6 from J, leaving 13 bases between them. The CDR3 sequence is 13 residues long. DNA for the CDR3: TGTGCCAGCGGAGCCTCTATCCCCGGGGAGCTGTTTTTT. It encodes CASGASIPGELFF.

The rearrangement joins TRBV24-1 to TRBJ2-3; 8 bases align to TRBD2. V lost 5 bases and J lost 4; bases outside the gene matches: 10. In germline, CDR1 is KGHDR, CDR2 SFDVKD. The CDR3 totals 16 residues. Written as DNA, the CDR3 is TGTGCCACCAGTGCCTCCGGGGGGGGCCCATCAGATACGCAGTATTTT. This encodes CATSASGGGPSDTQYF.

This clone was found a few times. V gene TRBV14 combines with J gene TRBJ1-6; D is undetermined. V lost 4 bases, J lost 5 bases, and 21 bases lay in between. The CDR3 is 18 amino acids. Germline V gene lookup returns CDR1 SGHDN and CDR2 FVKESK. The CDR3 nucleotides read TGTGCCAGCAGCCCCCCGGTGGTAAGTAGTATGGATAATTCACCCCTCCACTTT. This translates into CASSPPVVSSMDNSPLHF.

With regard to this clone: A much larger clone is a single base away; this may be a read error. V and J are TRBV25-1 and TRBJ1-1, with 7 bases that match TRBD1. In germline, CDR1 is MGHDK, CDR2 SYGVNS. This CDR3 comprises 13 residues. The V and J ends lost 5 bases and 1 base, in that order; junction bases with no gene match: 1. CDR3 nucleotides: TGTGCCAGCAGTAACAGGGGGAACACTGAAGCTTTCTTT. Translation: CASSNRGNTEAFF.

The genes are TRBV6-5 and TRBJ2-2; 13 bases match TRBD2. The CDR3 covers 15 residues. V was clipped by 9 bases and J by 6 bases; unmatched bases: 7. CDR1 MNHEY and CDR2 SVGAGI come from the germline V gene. CDR3 residues: CASKTSGRVAGELFF. The CDR3 bases are TGTGCCAGTAAAACTAGCGGGAGGGTGGCCGGGGAGCTGTTTTTT.

V and J are TRBV5-1 and TRBJ2-1; D is uncertain. Germline V gives CDR1 SGHRS, CDR2 YFSETQ. CDR3 length: 14 residues. V gave up 0 bases and J gave up 3 bases, with 7 bases separating them. The CDR3 DNA sequence: TGCGCCAGCAGCTTGGGGCACTACTACAATGAGCAGTTCTTC. Its protein product is CASSLGHYYNEQFF. The variable domain in full, with the rest retrieved from reference TRBV5-1 and TRBJ2-1, is KAGVTQTPRYLIKTRGQQVTLSCSPISGHRSVSWYQQTPGQGLQFLFEYFSETQRNKGNFPGRFSGRQFSNSRSEMNVSTLELGDSALYLCASSLGHYYNEQFFGPGTRLTVL.

A few counts support this clone. V is TRBV5-4 and J is TRBJ2-1; D may be TRBD1 (6 bases). Germline values: CDR1 SGHNT, CDR2 YYREEE (reference sequence). V was pared by 5 bases and J by 3 bases, with 9 bases between. The CDR3 runs to 13 residues. CDR3 coding DNA: TGTGCCAGCAGACTGGACAGCTACAATGAGCAGTTCTTC. The encoded protein is CASRLDSYNEQFF.

This clone was found once. The chain employs TRBV5-4 and TRBJ2-5; 10 bases match TRBD2. The CDR3 spans 16 residues. Per germline, CDR1 SGHNT and CDR2 YYREEE (reference sequence). After removal of 4 bases from V and 4 bases from J, the junction contained 10 bases not matched to a gene. The CDR3 sequence is CASSRGLAGAVETQYF. The CDR3 nucleotides read TGTGCCAGCAGCCGAGGGCTAGCGGGGGCCGTAGAGACCCAGTACTTC.

The rearrangement uses TRBV5-1 and TRBJ2-5; 7 bases map to TRBD1. J lost 0 bases, V lost 3 bases, and 11 bases had no gene match. CDR3 length: 17 residues. Germline V gene data show CDR1 as SGHRS and CDR2 as YFSETQ. The DNA for the CDR3 is TGCGCCAGCAGCTCCACACGGGACAGTTGGGACCAAGAGACCCAGTACTTC. Amino acid sequence: CASSSTRDSWDQETQYF.

This clone has just one count. The V gene is TRBV14, the J gene TRBJ2-3, with TRBD1 identical over 7 bases. The CDR3 contains 14 residues. J gave up 6 bases and V 1 base, and 4 bases lay outside the gene matches. From germline, CDR1 is SGHDN and CDR2 FVKESK. CDR3 in DNA: TGTGCCAGCAGCCAAGTCGACAGGGTGGATACGCAGTATTTT. It encodes CASSQVDRVDTQYF. The complete variable domain, with remaining parts taken from reference TRBV14 and TRBJ2-3, reads EAGVTQFPSHSVIEKGQTVTLRCDPISGHDNLYWYRRVMGKEIKFLLHFVKESKQDESGMPNNRFLAERTGGTYSTLKVQPAELEDSGVYFCASSQVDRVDTQYFGPGTRLTVL.

This chain connects TRBV7-8 to TRBJ1-4; D not certain. Germline V gives CDR1 SGHVS, CDR2 FQNEAQ. The CDR3 contains 14 residues. The V gene lost 5 bases and the J gene lost 8 bases, with 15 bases spanning the gap. The CDR3 loop reads CASSRGPRGEKLFF. The CDR3, as DNA: TGTGCCAGCAGCCGAGGTCCCCGCGGCGAAAAACTGTTTTTT.

This clone has just one count. This chain joins TRBV19 and TRBJ1-2, with 7 bases matching TRBD1. Germline V gene sequence: CDR1 LNHDA, CDR2 SQIVND (reference sequence). V trimming: 2 bases; J trimming: 7 bases; junction bases outside the gene matches: 4. This CDR3 has 13 residues. The CDR3 DNA follows: TGTGCCAGTAGTATACAGGGGGAAAGTGGCTACACCTTC. This encodes CASSIQGESGYTF.

This rearrangement joins TRBV9 to TRBJ1-3; 7 bases are shared with TRBD1. CDR3 length: 12 residues. The V segment lost 2 bases and the J segment 9 bases; nucleotides outside the gene matches: 2. Germline V CDR1 and CDR2: SGDLS, YYNGEE. The CDR3 DNA reads TGTGCCAGCAGCGTGGACAGGTCCACCATATATTTT. Protein product: CASSVDRSTIYF.

The chain employs TRBV28 and TRBJ1-1, with D possibly being TRBD1 (5 bases). This CDR3 is 15 amino acids long. The germline V and J ends were trimmed by 4 bases and 1 base, with 13 bases remaining between them. From germline, CDR1 is MDHEN and CDR2 SYDVKM. The CDR3 DNA reads as TGTGCCAGCAGTTCAGGGACTCAGGGGAACACTGAAGCTTTCTTT. This gives the protein CASSSGTQGNTEAFF.

This clone was seen a few times. The chain couples TRBV24-1 to TRBJ1-2; TRBD1 aligns across 7 bases. Per the germline V gene, CDR1 is KGHDR and CDR2 is SFDVKD. CDR3 length: 15 residues. V shed 5 bases, J shed 1 base, and the junction held 6 bases outside the gene matches. The CDR3 here is CATSVGDSFNYGYTF. CDR3 DNA sequence: TGTGCCACCAGTGTCGGGGACAGCTTTAACTATGGCTACACCTTC.

The chain employs TRBV29-1 and TRBJ2-2; 10 nucleotides agree with TRBD1. The germline V gene encodes CDR1 SQVTM and CDR2 ANQGSEA. The CDR3 has 13 residues. V was clipped by 6 bases and J by 7 bases; unmatched bases: 5. CDR3 nucleotides: TGCAGCGTCCGGGACAGGGGTAACGGGGAGCTGTTTTTT. This sequence encodes CSVRDRGNGELFF.

This clone was recorded once. The chain recombines TRBV3-1 (or the pseudogene TRBV3-2) with TRBJ1-4; the match to TRBD1 covers 8 bases. Per germline, CDR1 LGHDT and CDR2 YNNKEL (reference sequence). The CDR3 is 15 residues long. V lost 0 bases to trimming and J lost 8 bases; unmatched junction nucleotides: 5. CDR3: CASSQDGTGREKLFF. CDR3 bases: TGTGCCAGCAGCCAAGATGGGACAGGTCGAGAAAAACTGTTTTTT.

In DNA, the CDR3 is TGTGCCAGCAGTCCACCGCCTCGGAATGAGCAGTTCTTC. Translating it yields CASSPPPRNEQFF. The chain carries TRBV27 and TRBJ2-1; D is ambiguous. CDR1 and CDR2 from the germline V gene are MNHEY and SMNVEV (reference sequence). The CDR3 consists of 13 residues. Trimming removed 5 bases from V and 7 bases from J, with 12 bases in between.

There are a few counts of this clone. The V and J genes are TRBV4-3 and TRBJ1-2, with D uncertain. The V end lost 1 base, the J end lost 6 bases, and 15 bases lay between the germline ends. Germline V lookup: CDR1 LGHNA, CDR2 YSLEER. The length of the CDR3 is 15 residues. Here the CDR3 reads CASSQVLQISDGYTF. The DNA for the CDR3 is TGCGCCAGCAGCCAAGTGCTTCAAATATCGGATGGCTACACCTTC.

The gene calls are TRBV5-8 and TRBJ2-1; tentatively, D is TRBD2 (6 bases). The CDR3 consists of 16 residues. Trimming took off 0 bases at V and 0 bases at J, with 10 bases between the two ends. Germline V gene data show CDR1 as SGHTS and CDR2 as YDEGEE. DNA for the CDR3: TGTGCCAGCAGCTTGGTGTACGGGAGCTCCTACAATGAGCAGTTCTTC. This encodes CASSLVYGSSYNEQFF.

The chain uses TRBV5-4 and TRBJ1-2; D ambiguous. The ends were cut back, 0 bases at V and 0 bases at J, with 9 bases in the middle. CDR3 length equals 15 residues. CDR1 SGHNT and CDR2 YYREEE come from the germline V gene (reference sequence). CDR3 DNA sequence: TGTGCCAGCAGCTTGGGGAATACAGCTAACTATGGCTACACCTTC. Protein product: CASSLGNTANYGYTF.

The chain employs TRBV12-3 or TRBV12-4 and TRBJ1-1, with no clear D. V was trimmed by 6 bases and J by 4 bases, leaving 12 bases between them. The CDR3 sequence is 13 residues long. The chain's CDR3 is CASRTDEGTEAFF. In DNA form, the CDR3 reads TGTGCCAGCAGAACGGACGAGGGCACTGAAGCTTTCTTT.